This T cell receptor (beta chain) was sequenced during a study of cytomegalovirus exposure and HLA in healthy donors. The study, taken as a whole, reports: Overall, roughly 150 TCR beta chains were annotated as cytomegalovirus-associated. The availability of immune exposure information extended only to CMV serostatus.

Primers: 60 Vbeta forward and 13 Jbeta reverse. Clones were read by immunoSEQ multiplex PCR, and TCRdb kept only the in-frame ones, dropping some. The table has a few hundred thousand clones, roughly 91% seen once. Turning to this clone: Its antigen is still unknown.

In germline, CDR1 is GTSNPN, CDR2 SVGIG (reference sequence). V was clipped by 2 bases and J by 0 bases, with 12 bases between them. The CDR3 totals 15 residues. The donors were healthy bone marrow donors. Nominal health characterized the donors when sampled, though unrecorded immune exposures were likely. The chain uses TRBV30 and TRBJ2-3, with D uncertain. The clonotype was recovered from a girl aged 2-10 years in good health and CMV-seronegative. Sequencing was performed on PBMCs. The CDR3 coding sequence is TGTGCCTGGAGTACGCTCGAGTCTAGCACAGATACGCAGTATTTT. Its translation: CAWSTLESSTDTQYF.